This TCR beta chain comes out of a study of cytomegalovirus exposure and HLA in healthy donors. Study-level points and caveats: In a later analysis, productive TCRs from donors in an Asian-associated ancestry cluster reportedly carried fewer N-insertions than the cohort mean. Most CMV-associated TCR beta chains were later found to appear HLA-restricted. A later analysis reported that several of the most significant clusters appeared to be linked to common viral pathogens, among them Epstein-Barr virus. TCR beta chains associated with HLA were, in a later analysis, more clonally expanded than equally common others.

Worth noting for this clone: The antigen is undetermined.

Germline V gene sequence: CDR1 MGHRA, CDR2 YSYEKL. The CDR3 consists of 15 residues. Deletions cut 1 base from V and 7 bases from J, with 11 bases between. The PCR used 60 Vbeta and 13 Jbeta primers. Measured with immunoSEQ multiplex PCR; TCRdb has only the in-frame clones, and not every one. The sample carries about 180,000 clones, around 82% recorded once. V is TRBV4-1 and J is TRBJ1-6, with D uncertain. This TCR was recovered from a woman aged 30 to 39 in good health and CMV-seropositive. The sequencing sample was made of PBMCs. CDR3 coding DNA: TGCGCCAGCAGCCAAGTTAGCGGCCAGAATTCACCCCTCCACTTT. Its translation is CASSQVSGQNSPLHF.